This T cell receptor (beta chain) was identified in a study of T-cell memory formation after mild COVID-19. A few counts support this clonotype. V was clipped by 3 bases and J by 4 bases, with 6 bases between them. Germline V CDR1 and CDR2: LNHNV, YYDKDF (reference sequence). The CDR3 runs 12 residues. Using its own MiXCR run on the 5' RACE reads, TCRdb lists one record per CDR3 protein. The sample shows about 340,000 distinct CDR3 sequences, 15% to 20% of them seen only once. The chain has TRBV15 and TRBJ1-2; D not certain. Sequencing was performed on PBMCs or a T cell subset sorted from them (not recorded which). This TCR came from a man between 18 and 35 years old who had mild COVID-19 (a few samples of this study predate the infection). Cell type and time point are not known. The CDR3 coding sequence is TGTGCCACCAGCAGTGGCAGCTATGGCTACACCTTC. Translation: CATSSGSYGYTF. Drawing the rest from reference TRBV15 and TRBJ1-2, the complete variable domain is DAMVIQNPRYQVTQFGKPVTLSCSQTLNHNVMYWYQQKSSQAPKLLFHYYDKDFNNEADTPDNFQSRRPNTSFCFLDIRSPGLGDTAMYLCATSSGSYGYTFGSGTRLTVV.